This T cell receptor beta chain is from a study of CD8 T cells in ankylosing spondylitis (dated by TCRdb to about 2017). Concerning the study at large: The study set out to find disease-linked TCR variants by profiling T cell receptor beta repertoires in ankylosing spondylitis patients and healthy donors. The full study cohort was made up of about two dozen ankylosing spondylitis patients and fewer than 120 healthy donors. Samples of peripheral blood were taken, and for ankylosing spondylitis patients, synovial fluid was collected as well.

What the work shows at the level of the full study, not this receptor alone: Blood from ankylosing spondylitis patients appeared to be characterized by a TCR beta motif made up of several highly homologous amino acid variants. Some motif variants were previously reported in synovial fluid and blood of reactive arthritis patients, suggesting common disease-initiation mechanisms. The disease-linked clones were reported to be significantly enriched in matched synovial fluid samples from ankylosing spondylitis patients. A CD8+ phenotype was shown by the disease-linked clones, which were found at relatively low frequencies in peripheral blood.

The CDR3 has 15 amino acids, counting the end cysteine and phenylalanine. The CDR3 DNA has 45 bases and is translated from base 1. Trimming removed 10 bases from V and 7 bases from J, leaving 22 bases between the germline ends. For sequencing, an Illumina HiSeq 2500 was employed. Quantitative 5'-RACE with molecular barcodes was the method used to prepare the TCR beta libraries. Concerning the study's data processing: To identify disease-linked TCR variants, a new computational method was used, one built on a probabilistic model of VDJ rearrangement. TCRdb reran the public reads through fastp at Q25 and MiXCR, keeping productive beta chains. Every entry covers one CDR3 protein and lists the most common genes and DNA from its rows. TCRdb's processing, not the study's, gives the V and J calls here. For this sample the table gives more than 200,000 distinct CDR3 sequences, of which more than 20% were detected only once. The top ten clonotypes cover about 0.6% of the sample.

This clonotype was counted many times. Its antigen is not yet known. One base away there is no much larger clone; base qualities are not given. This TCR derives from a male donor with ankylosing spondylitis or in good health (not recorded which). The rearranged segments are TRBV12-3 or TRBV12-4 and TRBJ1-4; possibly the D gene is TRBD1, per 6 matching bases. The source material was blood, either unsorted or a sorted T cell fraction (not recorded which). The nucleotide sequence reads as follows: TGTGCCACCCGCCCCGAACAGGGTTTAACTGAAAAACTGTTTTTT. Translated, this gives CATRPEQGLTEKLFF.